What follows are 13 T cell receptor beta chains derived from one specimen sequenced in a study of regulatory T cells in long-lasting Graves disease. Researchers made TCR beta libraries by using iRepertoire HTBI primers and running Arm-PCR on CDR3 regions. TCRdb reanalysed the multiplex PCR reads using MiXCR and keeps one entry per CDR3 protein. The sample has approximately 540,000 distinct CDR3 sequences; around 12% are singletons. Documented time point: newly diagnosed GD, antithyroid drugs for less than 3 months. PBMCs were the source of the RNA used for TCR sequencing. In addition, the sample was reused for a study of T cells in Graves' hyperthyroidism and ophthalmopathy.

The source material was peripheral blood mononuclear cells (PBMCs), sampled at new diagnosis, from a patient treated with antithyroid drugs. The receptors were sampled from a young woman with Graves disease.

CDR3 in DNA: TGCGCCAGCAGCCACGCATTGACCTATCAGCCCCAGCATTTT. Protein sequence: CASSHALTYQPQHF. V and J are TRBV4-3 and TRBJ1-5; no definite D call. CDR3 size: 14 residues. Germline CDR1 is LGHNA and CDR2 is YSLEER. The germline V and J ends were trimmed by 3 bases and 5 bases, with 11 bases remaining between them.

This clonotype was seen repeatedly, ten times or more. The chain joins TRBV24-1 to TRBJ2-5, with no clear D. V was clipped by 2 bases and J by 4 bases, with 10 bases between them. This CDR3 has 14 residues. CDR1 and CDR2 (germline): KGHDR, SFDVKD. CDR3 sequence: CATSDSRRGETQYF. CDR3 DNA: TGTGCCACCAGTGATTCCCGCCGAGGAGAGACCCAGTACTTC.

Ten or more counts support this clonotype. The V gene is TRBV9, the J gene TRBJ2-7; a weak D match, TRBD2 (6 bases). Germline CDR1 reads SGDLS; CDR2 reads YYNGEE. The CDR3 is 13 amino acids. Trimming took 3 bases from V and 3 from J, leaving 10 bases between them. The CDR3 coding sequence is TGTGCCAGCAGCGGCGGGACCTTCTACGAGCAGTACTTC. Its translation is CASSGGTFYEQYF.

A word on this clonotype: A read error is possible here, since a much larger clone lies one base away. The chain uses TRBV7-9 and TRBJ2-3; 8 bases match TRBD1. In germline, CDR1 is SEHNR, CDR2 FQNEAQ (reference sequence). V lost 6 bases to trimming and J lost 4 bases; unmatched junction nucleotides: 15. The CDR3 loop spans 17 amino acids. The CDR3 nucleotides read TGTGCCAGCAGTTCCCTCCCTGGCGCAGGGGGCCCAGATACGCAGTATTTT. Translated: CASSSLPGAGGPDTQYF.

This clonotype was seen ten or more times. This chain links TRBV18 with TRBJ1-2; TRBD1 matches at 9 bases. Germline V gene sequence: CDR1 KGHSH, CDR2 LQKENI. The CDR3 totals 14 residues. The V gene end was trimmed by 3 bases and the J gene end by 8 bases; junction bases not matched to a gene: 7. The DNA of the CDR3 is TGTGCCAGCTCACCTACGACAGGGGGAGGAGGCTACACCTTC. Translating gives CASSPTTGGGGYTF.

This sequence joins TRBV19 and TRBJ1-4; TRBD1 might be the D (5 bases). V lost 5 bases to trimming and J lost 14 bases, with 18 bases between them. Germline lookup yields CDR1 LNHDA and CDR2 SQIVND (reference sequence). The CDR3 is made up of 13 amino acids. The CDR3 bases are TGTGCCAGTAGTTTCGGGCTCCAGCGACAGCTGTTTTTT. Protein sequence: CASSFGLQRQLFF.

In DNA form, the CDR3 reads TGTGCCAGCAGCTTAGCCCCGGGACTAGCGGGTACAGATACGCAGTATTTT. Its translation: CASSLAPGLAGTDTQYF. The genes are TRBV7-3 and TRBJ2-3; the match to TRBD2 covers 12 bases. The length of the CDR3 is 17 residues. After removal of 2 bases from V and 3 bases from J, the junction contained 6 bases not matched to a gene. Per germline, CDR1 SGHTA and CDR2 FQGTGA.

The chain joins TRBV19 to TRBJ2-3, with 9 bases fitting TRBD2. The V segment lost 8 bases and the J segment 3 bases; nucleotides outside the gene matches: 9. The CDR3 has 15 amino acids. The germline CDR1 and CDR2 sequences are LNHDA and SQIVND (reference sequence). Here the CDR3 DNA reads TGTGCCAGTTCAATATCGCGGGAGGGGACAGATACGCAGTATTTT. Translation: CASSISREGTDTQYF. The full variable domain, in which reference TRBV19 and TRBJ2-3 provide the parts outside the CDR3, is DGGITQSPKYLFRKEGQNVTLSCEQNLNHDAMYWYRQDPGQGLRLIYYSQIVNDFQKGDIAEGYSVSREKKESFPLTVTSAQKNPTAFYLCASSISREGTDTQYFGPGTRLTVL.

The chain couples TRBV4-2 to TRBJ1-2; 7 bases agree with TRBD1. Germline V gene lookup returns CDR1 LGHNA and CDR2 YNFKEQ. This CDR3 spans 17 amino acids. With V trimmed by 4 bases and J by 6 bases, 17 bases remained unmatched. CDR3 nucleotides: TGTGCCAGCAGCCTACTGACTTATACAGGGGCCAATAATGGCTACACCTTC. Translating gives CASSLLTYTGANNGYTF.

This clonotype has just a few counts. The CDR3 sequence is CSAFGQGVIENYGYTF. Written as DNA, the CDR3 is TGCAGTGCTTTCGGACAGGGCGTTATAGAGAACTATGGCTACACCTTC. This chain uses TRBV20-1 with TRBJ1-2, with TRBD1 identical over 8 bases. The CDR3 contains 16 residues. Germline V lookup: CDR1 DFQATT, CDR2 SNEGSKA (reference sequence). The junction had 13 bases not matched to a gene; V was cut back by 5 bases and J by 2 bases.

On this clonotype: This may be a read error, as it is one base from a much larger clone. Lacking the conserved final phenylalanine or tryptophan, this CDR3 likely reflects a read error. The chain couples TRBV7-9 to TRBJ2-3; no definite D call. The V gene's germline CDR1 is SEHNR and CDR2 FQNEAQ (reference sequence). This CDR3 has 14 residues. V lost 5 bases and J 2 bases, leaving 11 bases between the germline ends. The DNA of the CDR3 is TGTGCCAGCAGCCGGGCGGTGATCACAGATACGCAGTATTCT. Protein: CASSRAVITDTQYS.

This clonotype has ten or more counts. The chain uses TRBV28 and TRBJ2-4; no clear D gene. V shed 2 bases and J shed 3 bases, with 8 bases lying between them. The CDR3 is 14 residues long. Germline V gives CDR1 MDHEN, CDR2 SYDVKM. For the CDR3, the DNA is TGTGCCAGCAGTTTAAGGCTATTCAAAAACATTCAGTACTTC. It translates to CASSLRLFKNIQYF.

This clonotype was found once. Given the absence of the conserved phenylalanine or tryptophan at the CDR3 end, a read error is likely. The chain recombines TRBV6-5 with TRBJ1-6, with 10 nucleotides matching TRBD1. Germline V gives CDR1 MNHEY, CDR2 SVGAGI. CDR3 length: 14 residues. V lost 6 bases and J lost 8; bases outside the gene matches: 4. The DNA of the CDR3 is TGTGCCAGCAGGGCGGGACAGGGGTATTCACCCCTCCACTTA. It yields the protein CASRAGQGYSPLHL.